These T cell receptor beta chains were read from a single sample in a study of T cell changes during pregnancy in multiple sclerosis. TCRdb's copy holds only in-frame clones and misses some; the assay was immunoSEQ multiplex PCR. The repertoire consists of roughly 80,000 clones, with roughly 93% occurring once and the leading ten covering approximately 2.4%. This specimen consisted of peripheral blood, obtained in the second trimester of pregnancy. The receptor set was obtained from a female donor with multiple sclerosis, enrolled in a pregnancy study. The CDR3 runs from the conserved cysteine through the conserved F or W. A D gene is named only where the DNA matches it firmly. Clone sizes are given selectively: once, few, many, or a class where the clone is expanded.

j_gene | d_gene | v_gene | abundance | CDR3aa | CDR3nt
TRBJ2-3 | TRBD2 | TRBV5-1 | once | CASSTVSGGASDTQYF | TGCGCCAGCAGCACCGTTAGCGGGGGGGCCTCGGATACGCAGTATTTT
TRBJ2-7 | NA | TRBV6-6 | NA | CASSYVGPRDEQYF | TGTGCCAGCAGTTACGTGGGGCCCAGGGACGAGCAGTACTTC
TRBJ1-1 | NA | TRBV9 | NA | CASSVPKGWPAVGAFF | TGTGCCAGCAGCGTACCTAAGGGGTGGCCTGCGGTGGGAGCTTTCTTT
TRBJ1-2 | NA | TRBV6-5 | NA | CASSSQGPLGYTF | TGTGCCAGCAGCTCTCAGGGCCCCCTTGGCTACACCTTC
TRBJ2-3 | TRBD1 | TRBV13 | NA | CASSLWDRTSTDTQYF | TGTGCCAGCAGCCTCTGGGACAGAACTAGCACAGATACGCAGTATTTT
TRBJ2-5 | NA | TRBV11-2 | NA | CASSLDAGIQETQYF | TGTGCCAGCAGCTTAGATGCAGGGATCCAAGAGACCCAGTACTTC
TRBJ2-2 | NA | TRBV9 | NA | CASSEGGDTGELFF | TGTGCCAGCAGCGAGGGGGGGGACACCGGGGAGCTGTTTTTT
TRBJ1-2 | NA | TRBV4-1 | NA | CASSQGLGYTF | TGCGCCAGCAGCCAGGGCCTTGGCTACACCTTC
TRBJ2-1 | NA | TRBV12-5 | NA | CASGLPRQDGKNEQFF | TGTGCTAGTGGTTTGCCCCGACAGGATGGCAAAAATGAGCAGTTCTTC
TRBJ1-5 | NA | TRBV16 | NA | CASSQFRGNQPQHF | TGTGCCAGCAGCCAATTCCGAGGGAATCAGCCCCAGCATTTT
TRBJ2-3 | TRBD2 | TRBV4-2 | NA | CASSQTSGGEGTQYF | TGTGCCAGCAGCCAGACTAGCGGGGGGGAGGGTACGCAGTATTTT
TRBJ2-2 | NA | TRBV5-5 | NA | CASSLVVAHTGELFF | TGTGCCAGCAGCTTGGTTGTGGCCCACACCGGGGAGCTGTTTTTT
TRBJ2-1 | NA | TRBV5-6 | NA | CASSGGVRGVTTKQFF | TGTGCCAGCAGCGGAGGGGTACGCGGGGTGACCACGAAGCAGTTCTTC
TRBJ1-5 | NA | TRBV6-5 | NA | CASSLGGHQPQHF | TGTGCCAGCAGTTTGGGGGGGCATCAGCCCCAGCATTTT
TRBJ2-6 | NA | TRBV5-4 | NA | CASSSPSTGISTGANVLTF | TGTGCCAGCAGCTCCCCGTCTACAGGGATTTCGACTGGGGCCAACGTCCTGACTTTC
TRBJ2-7 | NA | TRBV5-4 | NA | CASSLRGGVRNMAEQYF | TGTGCCAGCAGCTTAAGAGGAGGGGTCAGAAATATGGCCGAGCAGTACTTC
TRBJ1-2 | NA | TRBV19 | few | CAAQGSANYGYTF | TGTGCCGCCCAGGGGAGTGCTAACTATGGCTACACCTTC
TRBJ2-3 | TRBD2 | TRBV7-2 | NA | CASSQSGSRNTQYF | TGTGCCAGCAGTCAAAGCGGGAGTAGGAATACGCAGTATTTT
TRBJ2-2 | TRBD2 | TRBV19 | once | CASSGTKRNTGELFF | TGTGCCAGTTCCGGGACTAAAAGGAACACCGGGGAGCTGTTTTTT
TRBJ1-3 | TRBD1 | TRBV19 | NA | CASSTSTGPGNTIYF | TGTGCCAGTAGTACCTCGACAGGGCCAGGAAACACCATATATTTT
TRBJ2-7 | NA | TRBV11-2 | NA | CASSLEATPYEQYF | TGTGCCAGCAGCTTAGAAGCGACCCCCTACGAGCAGTACTTC
TRBJ1-1 | NA | TRBV5-1 | NA | CASSYQGSPEAFF | TGCGCCAGCAGCTATCAGGGGTCCCCTGAAGCTTTCTTT
TRBJ2-2 | NA | TRBV7-2 | NA | CASPLTPSTATGELFF | TGTGCCAGCCCCTTAACCCCTTCGACTGCCACCGGGGAGCTGTTTTTT
TRBJ1-2 | NA | TRBV19 | NA | CASVNRDSAGGGYTF | TGTGCCAGCGTAAACCGGGACTCCGCCGGGGGTGGCTACACCTTC
TRBJ2-2 | TRBD1 | TRBV9 | NA | CASSVSSGTGITGELFF | TGTGCCAGCAGCGTAAGTTCCGGGACAGGGATCACCGGGGAGCTGTTTTTT
TRBJ2-6 | TRBD2 | TRBV5-4 | NA | CASSRGLAGDSGANVLTF | TGTGCCAGCAGCCGGGGACTAGCGGGAGACTCTGGGGCCAACGTCCTGACTTTC
TRBJ1-1 | NA | TRBV28 | NA | CASSSQLNPGTNFNTEAFF | TGTGCCAGCAGTTCCCAACTCAATCCCGGGACAAATTTTAACACTGAAGCTTTCTTT
TRBJ2-5 | NA | TRBV7-3 | NA | CASSLSGGRPGETQYF | TGTGCCAGCAGCTTGTCCGGGGGGCGACCCGGTGAGACCCAGTACTTC
TRBJ1-4 | TRBD1 | TRBV6-1 | NA | CASRKQGGDEKLFF | TGTGCCAGCCGGAAACAGGGGGGGGATGAAAAACTGTTTTTT
TRBJ2-7 | TRBD2 | TRBV25-1 | NA | CASSDLAGGSYEQYF | TGTGCCAGCAGTGATTTAGCGGGGGGATCCTACGAGCAGTACTTC
TRBJ2-5 | TRBD2 | TRBV11-3 | NA | CASSLDGLGVETQYF | TGTGCCAGCAGCTTAGACGGACTAGGCGTGGAGACCCAGTACTTC
TRBJ2-5 | TRBD2 | TRBV5-1 | NA | CASGITSGGARRDILRETQYF | TGCGCCAGCGGGATTACGAGCGGGGGGGCTCGAAGAGATATCTTAAGGGAGACCCAGTACTTC
TRBJ2-7 | TRBD1 | TRBV27 | NA | CASKPGTGTVEQYF | TGTGCCAGCAAACCCGGGACAGGGACTGTCGAGCAGTACTTC
TRBJ1-5 | NA | TRBV4-1 | NA | CASSSRSSNQPQHF | TGCGCCAGCAGCTCAAGGAGCAGCAATCAGCCCCAGCATTTT
TRBJ2-1 | TRBD2 | TRBV7-8 | NA | CASSLVGSGINEQFF | TGTGCCAGCAGCTTAGTAGGTAGCGGGATTAATGAGCAGTTCTTC
TRBJ2-3 | NA | TRBV6-4 | NA | CASSDDAQTDTQYF | TGTGCCAGCAGTGACGATGCACAAACAGATACGCAGTATTTT
TRBJ2-2 | TRBD2 | TRBV5-1 | NA | CASSSRLAGANTGELFF | TGCGCCAGCAGCTCCCGACTAGCGGGAGCGAACACCGGGGAGCTGTTTTTT
TRBJ2-7 | NA | TRBV6-5 | NA | CASLGGAYEQYF | TGTGCCAGCCTGGGGGGGGCTTACGAGCAGTACTTC
TRBJ1-2 | TRBD1 | TRBV11-2 | NA | CASSSRTGGLDGYTF | TGTGCCAGCAGCTCGCGGACAGGGGGTCTTGATGGCTACACCTTC
TRBJ2-1 | NA | TRBV13 | NA | CASSLEESEQFF | TGTGCCAGCAGCTTAGAAGAGTCTGAGCAGTTCTTC
TRBJ2-1 | TRBD1 | TRBV5-1 | NA | CASSRQAGGSRNEQFF | TGCGCCAGCAGCAGACAGGCAGGGGGCTCTCGTAATGAGCAGTTCTTC
TRBJ2-1 | TRBD1 | TRBV7-2 | NA | CASSLDTGEYNEQFF | TGTGCCAGCAGCTTAGACACAGGGGAGTACAATGAGCAGTTCTTC
TRBJ2-2 | TRBD2 | TRBV14 | NA | CASSQVLAENTGELFF | TGTGCCAGCAGCCAAGTCCTAGCGGAGAACACCGGGGAGCTGTTTTTT